The next 17 T cell receptor beta chains were all read from a single sample in a study of beta chain features in type 1 diabetes (dated by TCRdb to the late 2010s). The library was prepared using the immunoSEQ multiplex PCR assay. The High Capacity cDNA Reverse Transcription Kit was used to reverse transcribe all of the isolated RNA, meaning that expressed TCRB transcripts were what got sequenced. TCRdb provides this immuneACCESS table in a form limited to in-frame rearrangements. Some clones are lacking; in checked studies, under half of them reflect an unresolved V gene, and why the rest are absent is not known. The sample table records under 800,000 clones; 15% to 18% of these occur just once. The ten largest clones add up to around 0.095% of the sample. Sequencing input: naive CD4+ T cells from blood. The meaning of the sample's cell subset or site label: true naive CD4+ T cells. The source is a young man in good health.

The chain employs TRBV4-1 and TRBJ2-3; 10 bases line up with TRBD2. The J segment lost 8 bases and the V segment lost 2 bases, leaving 4 bases of the junction unmatched. Germline CDR1 is MGHRA and CDR2 is YSYEKL. This CDR3 has 14 amino acids. CDR3: CASSQIAGGPTQYF. In DNA, the CDR3 is TGCGCCAGCAGCCAAATAGCGGGGGGCCCTACGCAGTATTTT.

The chain has TRBV4-1 and TRBJ2-5; 14 positions match TRBD2. Germline CDR1 is MGHRA and CDR2 is YSYEKL. Unmatched junction bases numbered 8, after V lost 2 bases and J lost 3 bases. CDR3 length: 18 amino acids. As DNA, the CDR3 is TGCGCCAGCAGCCAACCCGGCCGGGGACTAGCGGGGGAAGAGACCCAGTACTTC. Translated, it gives CASSQPGRGLAGEETQYF.

This chain connects TRBV7-2 to TRBJ2-2, with TRBD1 matching 7 bases. Per the germline V gene, CDR1 is SGHTA and CDR2 is FQGNSA. The CDR3 contains 15 residues. With 5 bases clipped from V and 5 bases from J, the junction kept 8 bases outside the gene matches. The chain's CDR3 is CASSPRDSATGELFF. In DNA, the CDR3 is TGTGCCAGCAGCCCCCGGGACAGCGCAACCGGGGAGCTGTTTTTT.

This chain uses TRBV19 with TRBJ1-1; maybe TRBD1 (5 bases). The ends were cut back, 4 bases at V and 4 bases at J, with 13 bases in the middle. The germline CDR1 and CDR2 sequences are LNHDA and SQIVND (reference sequence). The CDR3 is 14 residues long. CDR3 loop: CASSSQGGSTEAFF. Here the CDR3 DNA reads TGTGCCAGTAGTAGTCAGGGAGGGAGCACTGAAGCTTTCTTT.

This clone was found a few times. V is TRBV29-1 and J is TRBJ2-7; TRBD2 matches 7 bases. CDR1 and CDR2 (germline): SQVTM, ANQGSEA. V lost 4 bases, J lost 3 bases, and 9 bases stayed unmatched. The CDR3 totals 14 residues. Here the CDR3 DNA reads TGCAGCGTTGCTCGAACTAGCGAAAGCTACGAGCAGTACTTC. Its protein product is CSVARTSESYEQYF.

The chain carries TRBV21-1 and TRBJ2-5; the table gives TRBD1 as D, unverified against the DNA. TRBV21-1 is described as a pseudogene. CDR3 length: 18 amino acids. Here the CDR3 DNA reads TGTGCCAGCAGCAAAGCGCAGGAGACAGGGTCATGCCAAGAGACCCAGTACTTC. This gives the protein CASSKAQETGSCQETQYF.

This chain joins TRBV7-9 and TRBJ2-7; D may correspond to TRBD1 or TRBD2 (5 bases each). Germline lookup yields CDR1 SEHNR and CDR2 FQNEAQ (reference sequence). V was trimmed by 1 base and J by 0 bases, leaving 7 bases between them. This CDR3 has 14 residues. The CDR3 is CASSLGDASYEQYF. The CDR3 DNA reads as TGTGCCAGCAGCTTAGGGGACGCCTCCTACGAGCAGTACTTC.

This rearrangement joins TRBV27 to TRBJ1-2; TRBD1 is a possible D gene (6 bases). Looked up from germline, CDR1 is MNHEY and CDR2 is SMNVEV (reference sequence). This CDR3 region has 13 residues. The V and J ends lost 4 bases and 2 bases respectively, with 8 bases between them. The CDR3 sequence is CASSYRVNYGYTF. Written as DNA, the CDR3 is TGTGCCAGCAGTTACAGGGTAAACTATGGCTACACCTTC.

The chain combines TRBV6-5 with TRBJ2-3; D might be TRBD1 (6 bases). This CDR3 region has 12 residues. CDR1 and CDR2 from the germline V gene are MNHEY and SVGAGI. V was cut by 5 bases and J by 10 bases, with 13 bases left in between. The CDR3 sequence is CASSNTGRPQYF. CDR3 bases: TGTGCCAGCAGTAATACAGGGCGGCCGCAGTATTTT.

About this clone: Other DNA sequences in the sample encode the same CDR3. J is TRBJ1-2 and V is TRBV7-9, with 11 bases matching TRBD1. Germline CDR1 SEHNR, CDR2 FQNEAQ (reference sequence). CDR3 length: 14 amino acids. The V and J ends lost 5 bases and 5 bases, in that order; junction bases with no gene match: 4. CDR3 region: CASSPGTGGYGYTF. The CDR3 region has the DNA TGTGCCAGCAGCCCTGGGACAGGGGGATATGGCTACACCTTC.

The V gene is TRBV7-2, the J gene TRBJ2-7; D is uncertain. The CDR3 loop spans 15 amino acids. Trimming removed 1 base from V and 0 bases from J, with 10 bases in between. CDR1 is SGHTA and CDR2 is FQGNSA in the germline V gene. CDR3 bases: TGTGCCAGCAGCTTAGTCCAGAGTGGCTCCTACGAGCAGTACTTC. Protein product: CASSLVQSGSYEQYF.

This clone was seen only a few times. The chain links TRBV27 to TRBJ2-1; 9 bases fit TRBD2. This CDR3 is built from 17 residues. Per the germline V gene, CDR1 is MNHEY and CDR2 is SMNVEV (reference sequence). Trimming at V came to 2 bases and at J to 8 bases, leaving 13 bases not matched to a gene. CDR3 amino acids: CASSLPRMGGGAHEQFF. The DNA for the CDR3 is TGTGCCAGCAGTTTACCTCGTATGGGCGGGGGGGCCCATGAGCAGTTCTTC.

The chain uses TRBV29-1 and TRBJ1-2; no definite D call. The germline V and J ends were trimmed by 0 bases and 2 bases, with 10 bases remaining between them. Germline V gene lookup returns CDR1 SQVTM and CDR2 ANQGSEA. This CDR3 comprises 14 residues. The CDR3 region is CSVEDNSSNYGYTF. The CDR3 DNA reads TGCAGCGTTGAAGATAACAGTTCAAACTATGGCTACACCTTC.

The V call is TRBV10-3, the J call TRBJ2-7, with 7 nucleotides matching TRBD1. The CDR3 extends over 14 amino acids. CDR1 ENHRY and CDR2 SYGVKD come from the germline V gene. The V segment lost 2 bases and the J segment 3 bases; nucleotides outside the gene matches: 4. The CDR3 DNA is TGTGCCATCAGTGAGGACAGGGCCCGCTACGAGCAGTACTTC. This codes for CAISEDRARYEQYF.

This clone was recorded a few times. This chain links TRBV7-3 with TRBJ2-7, with D unresolved. V lost 5 bases and J lost 0, with 8 bases in between. The CDR3 contains 13 residues. Germline values: CDR1 SGHTA, CDR2 FQGTGA. The CDR3: CASSPPTSYEQYF. For the CDR3, the DNA is TGTGCCAGCAGCCCGCCCACCTCCTACGAGCAGTACTTC.

The V gene is TRBV28, the J gene TRBJ2-1, with TRBD1 as a possible D gene (7 bases). Germline CDR1 MDHEN, CDR2 SYDVKM. V dropped 8 bases and J dropped 9 bases, with 14 bases sitting between them. The CDR3 runs 12 residues. This chain's CDR3 is CASGYRGGEQFF. The CDR3 nucleotides read TGTGCCAGCGGTTACAGGGGAGGTGAGCAGTTCTTC.

In this sample, this clone turned up a few times. The J gene is TRBJ2-5, the V gene TRBV5-4; D possibly corresponds to TRBD1 (6 bases). From germline, CDR1 is SGHNT and CDR2 YYREEE (reference sequence). Trimming pared 0 bases from V and 4 bases from J, leaving 13 bases between. The CDR3 contains 15 residues. CDR3: CASSLGQGSGETQYF. As DNA, the CDR3 is TGTGCCAGCAGCTTGGGGCAGGGGTCTGGAGAGACCCAGTACTTC.